What follows are 6 T cell receptor beta chains derived from one specimen sequenced in a study of blood T cell repertoires in COVID-19. Only in-frame clones appear in the TCRdb table, and some are missing; sequencing was by immunoSEQ multiplex PCR. The sample lists about 190,000 clones; approximately 84% were seen once. Specimen: peripheral blood. The receptors originated from an elderly woman with acute or convalescent COVID-19.

The V call is TRBV7-2, the J call TRBJ2-1; 7 positions agree with TRBD2. J was trimmed by 3 bases and V by 6 bases; bases with no gene match: 8. Germline lookup yields CDR1 SGHTA and CDR2 FQGNSA. The CDR3 spans 15 residues. The CDR3: CASRYDGTNYNEQFF. For the CDR3, the DNA is TGTGCCAGCAGATACGACGGGACTAACTACAATGAGCAGTTCTTC.

The chain joins TRBV7-2 to TRBJ1-1; 7 positions match TRBD1. V shed 3 bases and J 1 base; nucleotides not matched to a gene: 8. Germline CDR1 SGHTA, CDR2 FQGNSA. This CDR3 contains 16 residues. As DNA, the CDR3 is TGTGCCAGCAGCTTGAGACAGGGTGCAGGGAACACTGAAGCTTTCTTT. This encodes CASSLRQGAGNTEAFF. The entire variable domain, with the rest obtained from reference TRBV7-2 and TRBJ1-1, is as follows: GAGVSQSPSNKVTEKGKDVELRCDPISGHTALYWYRQSLGQGLEFLIYFQGNSAPDKSGLPSDRFSAERTGGSVSTLTIQRTQQEDSAVYLCASSLRQGAGNTEAFFGQGTRLTVV.

This clone was detected many times. J is TRBJ1-4 and V is TRBV5-6; D remains ambiguous. CDR3 size: 15 residues. Between the trimmed V and J ends, which lost 4 bases and 0 bases, there was a span of 10 bases. Germline lookup yields CDR1 SGHDT and CDR2 YYEEEE. CDR3 bases: TGTGCCAGCAGCATGTGGAGGGCAACTAATGAAAAACTGTTTTTT. Translated, it gives CASSMWRATNEKLFF.

This clone was picked up many times. The CDR3 region is CASSSYETYNEQFF. CDR3 bases: TGTGCCAGCAGTAGTTATGAAACCTACAATGAGCAGTTCTTC. This sequence joins TRBV7-2 and TRBJ2-1; D is unclear. Germline CDR1 SGHTA, CDR2 FQGNSA. Trimming pared 6 bases from V and 2 bases from J, leaving 11 bases between. The CDR3 sequence is 14 residues long.

This rearrangement joins TRBV6-5 to TRBJ2-7; 9 positions match TRBD1. The V segment lost 5 bases and the J segment 1 base; nucleotides outside the gene matches: 6. This CDR3 has 15 residues. Germline CDR1 and CDR2: MNHEY and SVGAGI. The CDR3 region is CASSPGQGRSYEQYF. The CDR3 DNA sequence: TGTGCCAGCAGTCCCGGACAGGGGAGGTCCTACGAGCAGTACTTC.

The chain joins TRBV6-5 to TRBJ2-5, with 7 bases lining up with TRBD2. Unmatched junction bases numbered 7, after V lost 7 bases and J lost 2 bases. Germline V lookup: CDR1 MNHEY, CDR2 SVGAGI. This CDR3 is built from 14 residues. CDR3 protein: CASTPGRAQETQYF. CDR3 nucleotides: TGTGCCAGCACCCCAGGGAGGGCTCAAGAGACCCAGTACTTC.